This record concerns one T cell receptor beta chain sequence. The antigen remains undetermined. This sample was included in a study of blood T cells in healthy people across ages. Study results and caveats: Nothing was known about donor CMV status, and this possibly confounded expanded clonotype changes.

Primed by a sample-barcoded 5' primer and a J-beta primer mix, a second PCR proceeded for about 6 to 11 cycles. Every molecule of cDNA carried a tag from a template-switch adaptor with 12 random nucleotides. Using its own MiXCR run on the 5' RACE reads, TCRdb lists one record per CDR3 protein. The sample shows roughly 800,000 distinct CDR3 sequences, roughly 64% of them seen only once. Peripheral blood was drawn, ten milliliters per donor. Sequencing was performed on blood. The TCR comes from a young man in good health.

The CDR3 loop is CASRGGVAGELFF. The DNA of the CDR3 is TGTGCCAGCAGAGGAGGGGTCGCCGGGGAGCTGTTTTTT. The gene calls are TRBV7-2 and TRBJ2-2; a possible D gene is TRBD2 (6 bases). The length of the CDR3 is 13 residues. The germline CDR1 and CDR2 sequences are SGHTA and FQGNSA. Trimming removed 6 bases at V and 6 bases at J, with 11 bases between.